Listed below are T cell receptor beta chains from one sample, sequenced in a study of T-cell reconstitution after alpha-beta-depleted transplantation in children. TCRdb independently ran MiXCR on the PCR reads; one entry per CDR3 protein. The table includes a few hundred thousand distinct CDR3 sequences, about 8.8% detected once. The sample here was PBMCs from the stem cell graft donor, taken from the stem cell graft. All receptors derive from a human donor who donated a stem cell graft to a child with SCID. Each CDR3 is given with its conserved first and last residue. D genes are given only for firm matches. Clone size, where shown, is once, few, many, or a class for clones that have expanded.

>TRBD1|TRBV5-1|many|TRBJ2-2
TGCGCCAGCAGCGGACAGGGGGCCGGCGGGGAGCTGTTTTTT
CASSGQGAGGELFF
>-|TRBV29-1|many|TRBJ1-2
TGCAGCGTTTCACTCAGCCGGAGGGATGGCTATGGCTACACCTTC
CSVSLSRRDGYGYTF
>-|TRBV10-3|many|TRBJ1-1
TGTGCCATCAGTCTACAGGGACCTATGAACACTGAAGCTTTCTTT
CAISLQGPMNTEAFF
>-|TRBV2|many|TRBJ2-7
TGTGCCAGCAGTGTTGAACACCTGAGCTACGAGCAGTACTTC
CASSVEHLSYEQYF
>TRBD1|TRBV5-1|many|TRBJ2-7
TGCGCCAGCAGCGCAGGACAGGGAGAGTTGGGTGAGCAGTACTTC
CASSAGQGELGEQYF
>-|TRBV18|-|TRBJ2-3
TGTGCCAGCTCACCCCGAGGTGGAAGCACAGATACGCAGTATTTT
CASSPRGGSTDTQYF
>-|TRBV10-3|many|TRBJ2-7
TGTGCCATCCATTTCGTCCAGGACTACGAGCAGTACTTC
CAIHFVQDYEQYF
>-|TRBV18|once|TRBJ1-2
TGTGCCAGCTCACCACTCAGAAAGTACGGGATCACTGAAGCTAACTATGGCTACACCTTC
CASSPLRKYGITEANYGYTF
>-|TRBV29-1|many|TRBJ1-1
TGCAGCGTCGCCCTGACAGGGAACACTGAAGCTTTCTTT
CSVALTGNTEAFF
>-|TRBV4-2|few|TRBJ1-1
TGTGCCGGCCGGGGGCAGAACACTGAAGCTTTCTTT
CAGRGQNTEAFF
>TRBD1|TRBV3-1|-|TRBJ2-7
TGTGCCAGCAGAGAAAGCAGGGGACAGGGAGCCTACGAGCAGTACTTC
CASRESRGQGAYEQYF
>-|TRBV5-1|many|TRBJ1-2
TGCACCAGCAGACCAGGTTTTGGTTCCAACTATGGCTACACCTTC
CTSRPGFGSNYGYTF
>TRBD2|TRBV27|many|TRBJ2-3
TGTGCCAGCAGTTTATTTGGACTAGGGCGCACAGATACGCAGTATTTT
CASSLFGLGRTDTQYF
>TRBD2|TRBV6-1|-|TRBJ2-7
TGTGCCAGCAGTCCTCTAGCGGACTTCTCCTACGAGCAGTACTTC
CASSPLADFSYEQYF
>-|TRBV20-1|many|TRBJ2-7
TGCAGTGCTCATCTGGGGATAGGGGAGCAGTACTTC
CSAHLGIGEQYF
>-|TRBV7-2|many|TRBJ1-5
TGTGCCAGCAGCTTACGCGGCGGATACAATCAGCCCCAGCATTTT
CASSLRGGYNQPQHF
>-|TRBV28|many|TRBJ1-1
TGTGCCAGCAGATCATCCCAGGGTGTTTACACTGAAGCTTTCTTT
CASRSSQGVYTEAFF
>-|TRBV5-5|many|TRBJ2-1
TGTGCCAGCAGCGCTGCCAGTGAGCAGTTCTTC
CASSAASEQFF
>TRBD2|TRBV5-1|many|TRBJ2-3
TGCGCCAGCGGAAACGTCGGCGGGGGGACAGATACGCAGTATTTT
CASGNVGGGTDTQYF
>-|TRBV5-4|-|TRBJ2-3
TGTGCCAGCAGCCGGGAGGGGGCGAAAGATACGCAGTATTTT
CASSREGAKDTQYF
>-|TRBV6-1|many|TRBJ2-7
TGTGCCAGCAGTGAAACGACAGACGGAGGGTACGAGCAGTACTTC
CASSETTDGGYEQYF
>TRBD1|TRBV20-1|many|TRBJ1-5
TGCAGTGCTAGCCCGACAGGGGGCCGGCAGCCCCAGCATTTT
CSASPTGGRQPQHF
>TRBD1|TRBV24-1|many|TRBJ1-1
TGTGCCACCAGTGGTAAGGGGGCAGGGAACACTGAAGCTTTCTTT
CATSGKGAGNTEAFF
>-|TRBV12-3/TRBV12-4|-|TRBJ2-1
TGTGCCAGCAGTTTGGGGGGGCAACGGGTCAATGAGCAGTTCTTC
CASSLGGQRVNEQFF
>TRBD1|TRBV5-4|many|TRBJ1-6
TGTGCCAGCAGCCCCCCCGGGACAGGGGGTAGAGCCCTCCACTTT
CASSPPGTGGRALHF
>-|TRBV5-1|many|TRBJ2-3
TGCGCCTGCCAAAGGGCAGATACGCAGTATTTT
CACQRADTQYF
>-|TRBV12-3/TRBV12-4|many|TRBJ1-2
TGTGCCAGCAGTTTGTTCCGGGAGAACTATGGCTACACCTTC
CASSLFRENYGYTF
>-|TRBV2|-|TRBJ2-3
TGTGCCAGCAGTGAGTCGCGGGGTTCAGATACGCAGTATTTT
CASSESRGSDTQYF
>-|TRBV12-3/TRBV12-4|many|TRBJ1-5
TGTGCCAGCAGTTTCGGGGTAAGCAATCAGCCCCAGCATTTT
CASSFGVSNQPQHF
>-|TRBV5-6|few|TRBJ2-1
TGTGCCAGCAGCTTGTTTACGGGGGGCACCGTCTATGAGCAGTTCTTC
CASSLFTGGTVYEQFF
>-|TRBV12-3/TRBV12-4|many|TRBJ1-1
TGTGCCAGCAGTAAAGACCCCTATCCTTTCTTT
CASSKDPYPFF
>-|TRBV11-2|many|TRBJ2-2
TGTGCCAGCAGCCCTCGTGGGGGCTTGAACACCGGGGAGCTGTTTTTT
CASSPRGGLNTGELFF
>-|TRBV5-1|many|TRBJ1-2
TGCGCCAGCAGCTTGGCTCGGCTTCAGGGCTACACCTTC
CASSLARLQGYTF
>-|TRBV18|many|TRBJ1-5
TGTGCCAGCTCACCAAATGACGTCTTCGGGCCCCAGCATTTT
CASSPNDVFGPQHF
>-|TRBV18|many|TRBJ2-2
TGTGCCAGCTCACCACAACAGGGCTGGAACACCGGGGAGCTGTTTTTT
CASSPQQGWNTGELFF
>TRBD2|TRBV3-1|many|TRBJ2-5
TGTGCCAGCAGCCAAGGAGGGACTAGCGGACAAGAGACCCAGTACTTC
CASSQGGTSGQETQYF
>-|TRBV7-2|many|TRBJ2-1
TGTGCCAGCAGCTTAGGCCGTGGGTTGCCGGAGTTCTTC
CASSLGRGLPEFF
>-|TRBV28|many|TRBJ1-5
TGTGCCAGCAGTCCTCAATGGGGGAGCCATCAGCCCCAGCATTTT
CASSPQWGSHQPQHF
>-|TRBV5-1|many|TRBJ2-1
TGCGCCAGCAGCACCGGGCTAGCCGTCCGCAATGAGCAGTTCTTC
CASSTGLAVRNEQFF
>-|TRBV11-2|many|TRBJ2-1
TGTGCCAGCAGCCCCCCGGGGCACCGAAGCTACAATGAGCAGTTCTTC
CASSPPGHRSYNEQFF
>-|TRBV20-1|many|TRBJ2-3
TGCAGTGCCACAAGGGCAGGAACAGATACGCAGTATTTT
CSATRAGTDTQYF
>TRBD1|TRBV20-1|many|TRBJ1-5
TGCAGTGCTAGTAGGGGAACAGGGGCTAGCAATCAGCCCCAGCATTTT
CSASRGTGASNQPQHF
>-|TRBV4-3|many|TRBJ2-4
TGCGCCAGCAGCCAAGATGCAGGGGCAGCCAAAAACATTCAGTACTTC
CASSQDAGAAKNIQYF
>-|TRBV4-2|many|TRBJ1-1
TGTGCCAGCAGCCAAGAGAGGGGTTGGGACACTGAAGCTTTCTTT
CASSQERGWDTEAFF
>-|TRBV15|many|TRBJ1-2
TGTGCCACCAGCAGTCCCCGAAGCGGAACTAACTATGGCTACACCTTC
CATSSPRSGTNYGYTF
>-|TRBV6-1|few|TRBJ1-1
TGTGCCAGCAGTGGGCCAGGGAGGAACACTGAAGCTTTCTTT
CASSGPGRNTEAFF
>-|TRBV6-5|few|TRBJ2-7
TGTGCCAGCAGTTACTCGCAGGGAACCTACGAGCAGTACTTC
CASSYSQGTYEQYF
>TRBD2|TRBV12-3/TRBV12-4|many|TRBJ2-1
TGTGCCAGCAGTTTTGTGAGCGGGGGGTACAATGAGCAGTTCTTC
CASSFVSGGYNEQFF
>TRBD2|TRBV5-1|many|TRBJ2-3
TGCGCCAGCAGCTTTACTAGCGGGCCCAGCACAGATACGCAGTATTTT
CASSFTSGPSTDTQYF
>TRBD1|TRBV20-1|many|TRBJ2-7
TGCAGTGCTCACACCGGGACAGGGATGTACGAGCAGTACTTC
CSAHTGTGMYEQYF
>TRBD1|TRBV5-1|many|TRBJ1-6
TGCGCCAGCAGCCTGGACAGGGTACCCTCACCCCTCCACTTT
CASSLDRVPSPLHF
>-|TRBV7-2|-|TRBJ1-3
TGTGCCAGCAGCTTAGTAGGGGGACTGGGAAACACCATATATTTT
CASSLVGGLGNTIYF
>-|TRBV9|few|TRBJ1-5
TGTGCCAGCAGCGTAGGTGCGCTTTCGGGACGGCAGATGAATAGCAATCAGCCCCAGCATTTT
CASSVGALSGRQMNSNQPQHF
>-|TRBV12-3/TRBV12-4|many|TRBJ1-1
TGTGCCAGCAGCCTAAATGGACGGTTGAACACTGAAGCTTTCTTT
CASSLNGRLNTEAFF
>-|TRBV6-5|many|TRBJ1-5
TGTGCCAGCAGTTACTCGAGTTGGGGCCAGCCCCAGCATTTT
CASSYSSWGQPQHF